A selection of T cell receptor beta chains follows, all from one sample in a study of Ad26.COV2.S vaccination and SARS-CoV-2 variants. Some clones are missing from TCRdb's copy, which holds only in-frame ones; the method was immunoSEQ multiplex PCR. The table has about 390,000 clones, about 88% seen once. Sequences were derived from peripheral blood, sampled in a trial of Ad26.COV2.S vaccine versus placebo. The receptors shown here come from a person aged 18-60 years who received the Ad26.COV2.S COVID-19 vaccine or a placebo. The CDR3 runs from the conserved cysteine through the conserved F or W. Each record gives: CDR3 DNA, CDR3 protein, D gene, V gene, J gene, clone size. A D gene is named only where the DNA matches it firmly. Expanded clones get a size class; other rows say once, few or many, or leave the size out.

CDR3nt: TGTGCCAGCAGCTTCCTAGCGGACACGCAGTATTTT; CDR3aa: CASSFLADTQYF; d_gene: TRBD2; v_gene: TRBV28; j_gene: TRBJ2-3; abundance: -
CDR3nt: TGCGCCAGCAGCTTCGGACTGTCGGGAGAGACCCAGTACTTC; CDR3aa: CASSFGLSGETQYF; d_gene: -; v_gene: TRBV5-1; j_gene: TRBJ2-5; abundance: -
CDR3nt: TGTGCCAGCAGGGTAAGGACTAGCGGGGGCCTCTCCTACAATGAGCAGTTCTTC; CDR3aa: CASRVRTSGGLSYNEQFF; d_gene: TRBD2; v_gene: TRBV7-2; j_gene: TRBJ2-1; abundance: -
CDR3nt: TGTGCCAGCAGCCAAGGTTGGGGAAGGGACACTGAAGCTTTCTTT; CDR3aa: CASSQGWGRDTEAFF; d_gene: -; v_gene: TRBV5-6; j_gene: TRBJ1-1; abundance: -
CDR3nt: TGTGCCAGCAGCCAAGATAGGGCCCCGATGGATACGCAGTATTTT; CDR3aa: CASSQDRAPMDTQYF; d_gene: -; v_gene: TRBV14; j_gene: TRBJ2-3; abundance: -
CDR3nt: TGTGCCAGCAGCGTAACCGAGGGGGTTGTAGAGACCCAGTACTTC; CDR3aa: CASSVTEGVVETQYF; d_gene: -; v_gene: TRBV9; j_gene: TRBJ2-5; abundance: -
CDR3nt: TGCGCCAGCAGCCACAACCGGGCCGCGAGGGCCTATGGCTACACCTTC; CDR3aa: CASSHNRAARAYGYTF; d_gene: -; v_gene: TRBV4-1; j_gene: TRBJ1-2; abundance: few
CDR3nt: TGTGCCAGCAGTTACCAGGGTCCGGGGGCCGGGGAGACCCAGTACTTC; CDR3aa: CASSYQGPGAGETQYF; d_gene: -; v_gene: TRBV6-6; j_gene: TRBJ2-5; abundance: -
CDR3nt: TGTGCCAGCAGTAAGGGACAGGACCTCTACGAGCAGTACTTC; CDR3aa: CASSKGQDLYEQYF; d_gene: TRBD1; v_gene: TRBV28; j_gene: TRBJ2-7; abundance: -
CDR3nt: TGCGCCAGCCGCCAGAATGGACAAACCTATGGCTACACCTTC; CDR3aa: CASRQNGQTYGYTF; d_gene: -; v_gene: TRBV5-1; j_gene: TRBJ1-2; abundance: -
CDR3nt: TGTGCCAGTAGTATGGTAGCGAACACAGATACGCAGTATTTT; CDR3aa: CASSMVANTDTQYF; d_gene: -; v_gene: TRBV19; j_gene: TRBJ2-3; abundance: once
CDR3nt: TGTGCCCTAAGGCGGGGCACCGGGGAGCTGTTTTTT; CDR3aa: CALRRGTGELFF; d_gene: -; v_gene: TRBV7-9; j_gene: TRBJ2-2; abundance: -
CDR3nt: TGTGCCAGCAGCGATCGACCGGGACAGACAGGGAGGTGGGTCGGGGAGCTGTTTTTT; CDR3aa: CASSDRPGQTGRWVGELFF; d_gene: -; v_gene: TRBV9; j_gene: TRBJ2-2; abundance: -
CDR3nt: TGTGCCAGCAGCTTTAGGGTTTTGGAGACCCAGTACTTC; CDR3aa: CASSFRVLETQYF; d_gene: -; v_gene: TRBV7-2; j_gene: TRBJ2-5; abundance: -
CDR3nt: TGTGCCACCAGCAGAGGACAGGGGCGGGAAAAACTGTTTTTT; CDR3aa: CATSRGQGREKLFF; d_gene: TRBD1; v_gene: TRBV15; j_gene: TRBJ1-4; abundance: -
CDR3nt: TGTGCCAGCAGTCCGGGACAGGGTGAGAATTCACCCCTCCACTTT; CDR3aa: CASSPGQGENSPLHF; d_gene: TRBD1; v_gene: TRBV6-5; j_gene: TRBJ1-6; abundance: -
CDR3nt: TGTGCCTGGAGTCCCCCTAGCGCAACCTACAATGAGCAGTTCTTC; CDR3aa: CAWSPPSATYNEQFF; d_gene: -; v_gene: TRBV30; j_gene: TRBJ2-1; abundance: -
CDR3nt: TGTGCCAGTAGAAAGGGACCTCGGGATACGCAGTATTTT; CDR3aa: CASRKGPRDTQYF; d_gene: -; v_gene: TRBV19; j_gene: TRBJ2-3; abundance: -
CDR3nt: TGCGCCAGCAGCCATCCGGAGACCCAGTACTTC; CDR3aa: CASSHPETQYF; d_gene: -; v_gene: TRBV4-1; j_gene: TRBJ2-5; abundance: -
CDR3nt: TGTGCCAGCAGTGTAGCGCTAGCGGGGGTAAATGAGCAGTTCTTC; CDR3aa: CASSVALAGVNEQFF; d_gene: TRBD2; v_gene: TRBV25-1; j_gene: TRBJ2-1; abundance: -
CDR3nt: TGCAGTGCTAGTAGGGGACAGAAGATATACGAGCAGTACTTC; CDR3aa: CSASRGQKIYEQYF; d_gene: TRBD1; v_gene: TRBV20-1; j_gene: TRBJ2-7; abundance: -
CDR3nt: TGTGCCAGCTCACCACAGGGCGCGGACACCATATATTTT; CDR3aa: CASSPQGADTIYF; d_gene: -; v_gene: TRBV18; j_gene: TRBJ1-3; abundance: -
CDR3nt: TGTGCCAGCAGTTACACGACAGGGTCAGAGACCCAGTACTTC; CDR3aa: CASSYTTGSETQYF; d_gene: TRBD1; v_gene: TRBV7-2; j_gene: TRBJ2-5; abundance: few
CDR3nt: TGTGCCAGCAGTGTGAGTTTGTGGAGGCAGGGGGTTAATCAGCCCCAGCATTTT; CDR3aa: CASSVSLWRQGVNQPQHF; d_gene: TRBD1; v_gene: TRBV6-4; j_gene: TRBJ1-5; abundance: -
CDR3nt: TGTGCCAGCAGCTTACAAAAGGGGTATGGCTACACCTTC; CDR3aa: CASSLQKGYGYTF; d_gene: -; v_gene: TRBV27; j_gene: TRBJ1-2; abundance: -
CDR3nt: TGTGCCAGTAGTAACTCCGGGACACCCTACGAGCAGTACTTC; CDR3aa: CASSNSGTPYEQYF; d_gene: -; v_gene: TRBV19; j_gene: TRBJ2-7; abundance: -
CDR3nt: TGTGCCAGCAGCTTATGGGAGCTGGGGGGAAATGAAAAACTGTTTTTT; CDR3aa: CASSLWELGGNEKLFF; d_gene: -; v_gene: TRBV7-6; j_gene: TRBJ1-4; abundance: -
CDR3nt: TGCGCCAGCGCCGGGGGAGGGAGAGCCTACGAGCAGTACTTC; CDR3aa: CASAGGGRAYEQYF; d_gene: TRBD2; v_gene: TRBV5-1; j_gene: TRBJ2-7; abundance: -
CDR3nt: TGTGCCAGCAGTGGACAGGGAAGAGAACCCCTCCACTTT; CDR3aa: CASSGQGREPLHF; d_gene: TRBD1; v_gene: TRBV25-1; j_gene: TRBJ1-6; abundance: -
CDR3nt: TGTGCCAGCAGCTTAACCGATGGGGGCTTTGGCTACACCTTC; CDR3aa: CASSLTDGGFGYTF; d_gene: -; v_gene: TRBV5-5; j_gene: TRBJ1-2; abundance: -
CDR3nt: TGCGCCAGCAGCCATAAACAGGGGGGAGGCAATTCACCCCTCCACTTT; CDR3aa: CASSHKQGGGNSPLHF; d_gene: TRBD1; v_gene: TRBV4-3; j_gene: TRBJ1-6; abundance: -
CDR3nt: TGTGCCAGCTCACCTATAGACAGGGTCCACGAGCAGTACTTC; CDR3aa: CASSPIDRVHEQYF; d_gene: TRBD1; v_gene: TRBV18; j_gene: TRBJ2-7; abundance: -